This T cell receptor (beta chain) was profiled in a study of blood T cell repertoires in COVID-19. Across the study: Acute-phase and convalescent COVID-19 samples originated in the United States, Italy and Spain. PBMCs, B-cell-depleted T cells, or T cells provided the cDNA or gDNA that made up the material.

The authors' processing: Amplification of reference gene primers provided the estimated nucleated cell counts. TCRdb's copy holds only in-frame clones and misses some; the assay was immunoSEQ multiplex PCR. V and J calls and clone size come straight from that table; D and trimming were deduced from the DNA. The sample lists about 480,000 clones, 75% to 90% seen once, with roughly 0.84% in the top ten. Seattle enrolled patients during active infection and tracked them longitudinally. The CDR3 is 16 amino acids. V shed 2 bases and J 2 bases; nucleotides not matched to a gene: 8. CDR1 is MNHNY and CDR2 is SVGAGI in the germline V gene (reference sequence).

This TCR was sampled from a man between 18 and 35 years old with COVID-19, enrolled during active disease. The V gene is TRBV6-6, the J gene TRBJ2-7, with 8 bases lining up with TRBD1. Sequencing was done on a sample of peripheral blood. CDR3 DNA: TGTGCCAGCAGTTACGCATCAGGGGGCGCGGCCTACGAGCAGTACTTC. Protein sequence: CASSYASGGAAYEQYF.